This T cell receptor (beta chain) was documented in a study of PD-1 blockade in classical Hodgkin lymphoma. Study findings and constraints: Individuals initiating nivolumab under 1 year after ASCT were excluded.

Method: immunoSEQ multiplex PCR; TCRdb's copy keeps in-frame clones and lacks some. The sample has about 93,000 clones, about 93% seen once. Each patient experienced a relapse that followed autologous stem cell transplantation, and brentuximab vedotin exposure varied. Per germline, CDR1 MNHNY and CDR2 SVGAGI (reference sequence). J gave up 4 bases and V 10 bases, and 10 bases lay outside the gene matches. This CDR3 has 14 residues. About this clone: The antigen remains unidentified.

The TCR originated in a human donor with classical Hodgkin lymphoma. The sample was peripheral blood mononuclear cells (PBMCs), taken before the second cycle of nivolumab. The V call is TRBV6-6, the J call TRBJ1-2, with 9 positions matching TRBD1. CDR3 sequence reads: CATRGTGIPYGYTF. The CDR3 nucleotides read TGTGCCACAAGGGGGACAGGGATTCCCTATGGCTACACCTTC.